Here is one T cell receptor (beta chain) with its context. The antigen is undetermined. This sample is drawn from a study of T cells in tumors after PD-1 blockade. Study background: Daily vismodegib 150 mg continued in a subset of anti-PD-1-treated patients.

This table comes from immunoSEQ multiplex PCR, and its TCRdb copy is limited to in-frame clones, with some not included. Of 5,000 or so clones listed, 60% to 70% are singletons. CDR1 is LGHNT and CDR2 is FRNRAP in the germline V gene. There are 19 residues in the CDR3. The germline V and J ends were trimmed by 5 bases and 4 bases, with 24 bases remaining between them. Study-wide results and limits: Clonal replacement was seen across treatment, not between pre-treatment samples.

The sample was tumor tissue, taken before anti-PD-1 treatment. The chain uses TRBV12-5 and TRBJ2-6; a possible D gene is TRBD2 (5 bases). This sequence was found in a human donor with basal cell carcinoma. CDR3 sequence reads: CASGPTPGYKGLGANVLTF. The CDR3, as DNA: TGTGCTAGTGGTCCCACCCCGGGATATAAGGGCTTAGGGGCCAACGTCCTGACTTTC.